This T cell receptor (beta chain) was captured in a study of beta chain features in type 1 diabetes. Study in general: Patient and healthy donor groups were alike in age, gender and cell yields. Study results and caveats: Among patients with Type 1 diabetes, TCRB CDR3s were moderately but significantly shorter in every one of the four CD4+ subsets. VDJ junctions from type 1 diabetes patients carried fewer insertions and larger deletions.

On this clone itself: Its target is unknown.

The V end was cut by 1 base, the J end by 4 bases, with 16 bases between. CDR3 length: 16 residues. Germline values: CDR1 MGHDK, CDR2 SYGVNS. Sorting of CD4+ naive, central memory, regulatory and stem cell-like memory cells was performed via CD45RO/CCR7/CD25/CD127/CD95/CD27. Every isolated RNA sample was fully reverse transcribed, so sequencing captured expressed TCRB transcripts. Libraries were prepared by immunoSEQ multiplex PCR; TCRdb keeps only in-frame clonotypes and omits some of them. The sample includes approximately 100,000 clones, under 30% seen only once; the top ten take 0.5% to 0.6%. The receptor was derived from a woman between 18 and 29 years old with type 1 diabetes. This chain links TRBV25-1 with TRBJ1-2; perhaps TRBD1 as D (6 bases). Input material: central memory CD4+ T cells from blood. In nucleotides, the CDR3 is TGTGCCAGCAGTGAATCCTCCTTCAGGGGTAGCTATGGCTACACCTTC. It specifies CASSESSFRGSYGYTF.